The clone carrying this TCR beta chain was recorded at least ten times. TCRdb used MiXCR to reprocess the RACE reads, holding one entry per CDR3 protein. Among around 99,000 distinct CDR3 sequences listed, approximately 13% were seen once. The time point was: patch test 1, 2 weeks after DPC sensitization. The treatment: therapeutic diphenylcyclopropenone sensitization with weekly scalp DPC. The sample is drawn from a study of human T cells and chemical hapten exposure. Trimming removed 5 bases from V and 6 bases from J, with 24 bases in between. The CDR3 is 16 amino acids. In germline, CDR1 is DFQATT, CDR2 SNEGSKA (reference sequence).

The sequencing here drew on whole blood, taken in connection with sensitization to the hapten diphenylcyclopropenone (DPC). The chain uses TRBV20-1 and TRBJ2-3, with a weak D call TRBD2 (7 bases). This clonotype originated in a woman aged 35 to 49 with alopecia areata. Some clones in this sample may be carry-over from other donors' samples. The CDR3 here is CSAAGTRQGGVDTQYF. The CDR3 nucleotides are TGCAGTGCTGCCGGGACCCGACAAGGGGGGGTGGATACGCAGTATTTT.